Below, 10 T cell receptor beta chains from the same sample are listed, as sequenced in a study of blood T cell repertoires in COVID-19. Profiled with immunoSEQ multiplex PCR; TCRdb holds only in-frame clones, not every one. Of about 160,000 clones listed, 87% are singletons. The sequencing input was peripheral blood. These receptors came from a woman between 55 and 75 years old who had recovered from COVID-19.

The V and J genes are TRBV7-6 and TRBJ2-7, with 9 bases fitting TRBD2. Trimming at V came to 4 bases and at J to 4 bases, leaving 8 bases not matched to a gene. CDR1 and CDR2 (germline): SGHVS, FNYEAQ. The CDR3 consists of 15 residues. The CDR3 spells CASSSQPSGGYEQYF. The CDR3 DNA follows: TGTGCCAGCAGCTCTCAGCCCAGCGGGGGGTACGAGCAGTACTTC.

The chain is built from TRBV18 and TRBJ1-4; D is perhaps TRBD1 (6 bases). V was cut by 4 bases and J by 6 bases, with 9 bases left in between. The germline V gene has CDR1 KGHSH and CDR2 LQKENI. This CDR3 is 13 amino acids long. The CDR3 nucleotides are TGTGCCAGCTCACGGGGGCGGGATGAAAAACTGTTTTTT. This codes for CASSRGRDEKLFF.

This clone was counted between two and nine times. CDR3 nucleotides: TGTGCCAGCAGCTTAGGAGTGGGGGGGCACCGTTTAAAGGACAATGAGCAGTTCTTC. It encodes CASSLGVGGHRLKDNEQFF. The chain uses TRBV11-2 and TRBJ2-1, with D possibly being TRBD2 (7 bases). Between the trimmed V and J ends, which lost 1 base and 5 bases, there was a span of 24 bases. The CDR3 is 19 amino acids. Germline-derived CDR1 and CDR2 are SGHAT and FQNNGV.

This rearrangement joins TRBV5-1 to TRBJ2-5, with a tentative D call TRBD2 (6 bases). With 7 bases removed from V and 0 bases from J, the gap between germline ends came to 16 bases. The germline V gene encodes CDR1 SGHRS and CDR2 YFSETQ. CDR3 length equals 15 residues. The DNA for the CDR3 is TGCGCCAGCGGACGGGACTCTACATACCAAGAGACCCAGTACTTC. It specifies CASGRDSTYQETQYF.

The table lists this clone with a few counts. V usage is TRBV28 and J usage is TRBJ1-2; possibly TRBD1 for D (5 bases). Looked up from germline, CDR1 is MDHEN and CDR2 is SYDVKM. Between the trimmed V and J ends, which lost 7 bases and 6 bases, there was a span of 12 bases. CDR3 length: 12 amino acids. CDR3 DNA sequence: TGTGCCAGCACCCGGTGGGGGGATGGCTACACCTTC. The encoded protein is CASTRWGDGYTF.

This CDR3 reads CASSGQTGGGQGYTF. DNA of the CDR3: TGTGCCAGTTCGGGTCAAACAGGGGGCGGGCAAGGCTACACCTTC. The chain joins TRBV5-4 to TRBJ1-2, with 9 bases lining up with TRBD1. The CDR3 sequence is 15 residues long. V dropped 8 bases and J dropped 8; count of bases not matched to a gene: 16. Germline lookup yields CDR1 SGHNT and CDR2 YYREEE (reference sequence).

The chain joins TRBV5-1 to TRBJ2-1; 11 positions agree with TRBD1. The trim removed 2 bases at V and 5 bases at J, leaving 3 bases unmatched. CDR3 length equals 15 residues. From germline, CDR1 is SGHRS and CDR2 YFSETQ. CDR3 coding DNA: TGCGCCAGCAGCTTCGGACAGGGGGCACACAATGAGCAGTTCTTC. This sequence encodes CASSFGQGAHNEQFF. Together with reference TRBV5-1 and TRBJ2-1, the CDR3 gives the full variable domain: KAGVTQTPRYLIKTRGQQVTLSCSPISGHRSVSWYQQTPGQGLQFLFEYFSETQRNKGNFPGRFSGRQFSNSRSEMNVSTLELGDSALYLCASSFGQGAHNEQFFGPGTRLTVL.

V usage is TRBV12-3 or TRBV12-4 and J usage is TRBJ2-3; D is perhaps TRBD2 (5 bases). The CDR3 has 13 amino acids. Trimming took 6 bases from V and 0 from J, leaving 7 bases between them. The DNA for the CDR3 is TGTGCCAGCAGATGGACTAGCACAGATACGCAGTATTTT. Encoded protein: CASRWTSTDTQYF.

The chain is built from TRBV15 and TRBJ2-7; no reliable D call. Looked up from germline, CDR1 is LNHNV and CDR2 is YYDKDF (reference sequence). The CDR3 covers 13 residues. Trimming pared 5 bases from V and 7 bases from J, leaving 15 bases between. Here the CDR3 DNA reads TGTGCCACCAGCCCAGGCCCCGGTGGAGAGCAGTACTTC. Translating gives CATSPGPGGEQYF.

The CDR3 region has the DNA TGTGCCAGCAGCCAAAATGCGGGGGTCACAGAGACCCAGTACTTC. This gives the protein CASSQNAGVTETQYF. V usage is TRBV3-1 (or the pseudogene TRBV3-2) and J usage is TRBJ2-5; 7 bases are shared with TRBD2. This CDR3 has 15 amino acids. Germline CDR1 reads LGHDT; CDR2 reads YNNKEL (reference sequence). J gave up 4 bases and V 2 bases, and 7 bases lay outside the gene matches.